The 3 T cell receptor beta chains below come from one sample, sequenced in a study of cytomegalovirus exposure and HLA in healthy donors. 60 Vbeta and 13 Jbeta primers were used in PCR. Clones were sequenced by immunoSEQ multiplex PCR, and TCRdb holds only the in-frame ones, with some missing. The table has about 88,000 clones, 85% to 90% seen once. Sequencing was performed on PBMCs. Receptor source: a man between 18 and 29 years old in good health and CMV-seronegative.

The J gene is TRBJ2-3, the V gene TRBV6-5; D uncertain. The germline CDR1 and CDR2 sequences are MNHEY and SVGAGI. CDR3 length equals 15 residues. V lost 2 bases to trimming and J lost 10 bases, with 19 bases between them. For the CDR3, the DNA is TGTGCCAGCAGTTACGGCGGTAGCAGCATAGGTGCGCAGTATTTT. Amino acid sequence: CASSYGGSSIGAQYF.

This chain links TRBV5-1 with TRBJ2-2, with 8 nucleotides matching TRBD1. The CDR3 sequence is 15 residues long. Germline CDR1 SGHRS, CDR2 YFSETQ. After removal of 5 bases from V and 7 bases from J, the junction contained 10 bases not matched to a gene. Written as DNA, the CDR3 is TGCGCCAGCAGGAGGCAGGGGGCGCTTGTCGGGGAGCTGTTTTTT. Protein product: CASRRQGALVGELFF.

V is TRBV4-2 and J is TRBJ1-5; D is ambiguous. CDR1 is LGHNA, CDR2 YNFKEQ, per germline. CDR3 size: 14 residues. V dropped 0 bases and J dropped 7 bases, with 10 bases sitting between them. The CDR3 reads CASSQDVGRQPQHF. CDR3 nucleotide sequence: TGTGCCAGCAGCCAAGACGTTGGGAGGCAGCCCCAGCATTTT.